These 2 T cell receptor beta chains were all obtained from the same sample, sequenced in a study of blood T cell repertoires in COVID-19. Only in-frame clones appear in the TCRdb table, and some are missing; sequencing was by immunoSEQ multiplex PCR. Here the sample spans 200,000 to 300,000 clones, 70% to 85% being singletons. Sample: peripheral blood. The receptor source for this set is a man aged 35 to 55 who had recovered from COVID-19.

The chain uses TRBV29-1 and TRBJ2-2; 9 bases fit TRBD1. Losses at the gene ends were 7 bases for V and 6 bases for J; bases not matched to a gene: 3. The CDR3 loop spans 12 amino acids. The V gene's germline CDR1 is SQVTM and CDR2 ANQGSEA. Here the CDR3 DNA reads TGCAGCGCCCGACAGGGGGCCGGGGAGCTGTTTTTT. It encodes CSARQGAGELFF.

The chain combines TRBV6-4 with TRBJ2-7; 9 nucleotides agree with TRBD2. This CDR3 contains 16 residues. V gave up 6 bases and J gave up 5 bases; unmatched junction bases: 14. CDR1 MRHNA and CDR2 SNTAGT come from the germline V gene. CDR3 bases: TGTGCCAGCAGCGTGACGGTGCGGGGGGGTCTCCACGAGCAGTACTTC. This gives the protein CASSVTVRGGLHEQYF.